These 21 T cell receptor beta chains were all obtained from the same sample, sequenced in a study of blood T cell repertoires in COVID-19 (dated by TCRdb to 2018 to 2020). The library was built by means of the immunoSEQ multiplex PCR assay. TCRdb took over this immuneACCESS table, retaining in-frame rearrangements with V and J assigned. Such tables are incomplete; in checked studies, under half of the missing clones stem from an unresolved V gene, and the remainder is unexplained. The sample profile shows some 330,000 clones; over 70% of them were found once. The ten largest clones represent about 5% of the sample. Material: PBMCs or T cells enriched from blood (not recorded which). Receptors were obtained from a man younger than 45 who had recovered from COVID-19.

The chain is built from TRBV5-6 and TRBJ2-7; D perhaps matches TRBD1 (6 bases). The V end was cut by 1 base, the J end by 3 bases, with 11 bases between. The CDR3 consists of 14 residues. CDR1 is SGHDT and CDR2 is YYEEEE in the germline V gene. In DNA form, the CDR3 reads TGTGCCAGCAGCTTGTCTGGGGGCGTCTACGAGCAGTACTTC. Amino acid sequence: CASSLSGGVYEQYF. Combining the CDR3 with reference TRBV5-6 and TRBJ2-7 gives the whole variable domain DAGVTQSPTHLIKTRGQQVTLRCSPKSGHDTVSWYQQALGQGPQFIFQYYEEEERQRGNFPDRFSGHQFPNYSSELNVNALLLGDSALYLCASSLSGGVYEQYFGPGTRLTVT.

The rearrangement uses TRBV27 and TRBJ2-6; 10 bases agree with TRBD1. The germline V gene has CDR1 MNHEY and CDR2 SMNVEV (reference sequence). The CDR3 covers 18 residues. J gave up 0 bases and V 5 bases, and 7 bases lay outside the gene matches. Here the CDR3 DNA reads TGTGCCAGCAGTCGCAGGGACAGGGGCAGCTCTGGGGCCAACGTCCTGACTTTC. This sequence encodes CASSRRDRGSSGANVLTF.

V usage is TRBV27 and J usage is TRBJ1-5, with 7 bases that match TRBD1. The ends lost 5 bases at V and 6 bases at J; junction bases unmatched: 7. This CDR3 is 14 amino acids long. Germline CDR1 and CDR2: MNHEY and SMNVEV (reference sequence). The DNA of the CDR3 is TGTGCCAGCAGTGTTACAGGGGCGGCTCAGCCCCAGCATTTT. Translation: CASSVTGAAQPQHF.

This clone came up a few times. The chain has TRBV24-1 and TRBJ1-4, with unresolved D. The CDR3 sequence is 12 residues long. Germline CDR1 and CDR2: KGHDR and SFDVKD. Deletions cut 4 bases from V and 6 bases from J, with 5 bases between. As DNA, the CDR3 is TGTGCCACCAGTGACCAGGATGAAAAACTGTTTTTT. It specifies CATSDQDEKLFF.

The gene calls are TRBV6-5 and TRBJ1-1, with D unresolved. Germline assignment: CDR1 MNHEY and CDR2 SVGAGI. This CDR3 contains 14 residues. The V end was cut by 0 bases, the J end by 4 bases, with 9 bases between. The CDR3 DNA sequence: TGTGCCAGCAGTTACTCGACCAGGCTCACTGAAGCTTTCTTT. This codes for CASSYSTRLTEAFF.

V is TRBV6-1 and J is TRBJ2-6; the D gene is possibly TRBD2 (7 bases). The V end was cut by 3 bases, the J end by 2 bases, with 11 bases between. CDR3 size: 16 residues. Germline V gene lookup returns CDR1 MNHNS and CDR2 SASEGT. The DNA of the CDR3 is TGTGCCAGCAGTGATGGCGGGGGCGCTGGGGCCAACGTCCTGACTTTC. This gives the protein CASSDGGGAGANVLTF.

This chain joins TRBV6-5 and TRBJ2-7; 7 bases are shared with TRBD1. The CDR3 extends over 13 amino acids. The V gene's germline CDR1 is MNHEY and CDR2 SVGAGI. J was trimmed by 1 base and V by 5 bases; bases with no gene match: 2. CDR3 amino acids: CASSPDRSYEQYF. The CDR3 nucleotides read TGTGCCAGCAGTCCGGACAGGTCCTACGAGCAGTACTTC.

The chain uses TRBV11-2 and TRBJ1-5; weak D call: TRBD1 (6 bases). The CDR3 has 13 residues. CDR1 SGHAT and CDR2 FQNNGV come from the germline V gene. Trimming shortened V by 3 bases and J by 6 bases, and 9 bases separated the two germline ends. The CDR3 is CASSFSQGQPQHF. The CDR3 DNA is TGTGCCAGCAGCTTCTCACAGGGTCAGCCCCAGCATTTT.

This chain connects TRBV18 to TRBJ2-2; 8 nucleotides line up with TRBD1. In germline, CDR1 is KGHSH, CDR2 LQKENI. V gave up 6 bases and J gave up 1 base; unmatched junction bases: 7. The CDR3 has 16 residues. CDR3 sequence: CASSPRQGRNTGELFF. DNA for the CDR3: TGTGCCAGCTCCCCGAGACAGGGGCGGAACACCGGGGAGCTGTTTTTT.

The J gene is TRBJ1-2, the V gene TRBV11-2; a weak D match, TRBD1 (5 bases). This CDR3 is 14 amino acids long. The V gene lost 3 bases and the J gene lost 8 bases, with 16 bases spanning the gap. Germline CDR1 reads SGHAT; CDR2 reads FQNNGV. As DNA, the CDR3 is TGTGCCAGCAGCTTCGCTTGGCAGGGATACGGCTACACCTTC. Protein: CASSFAWQGYGYTF.

V is TRBV6-5 and J is TRBJ1-5; 8 bases map to TRBD1. This CDR3 comprises 14 residues. V lost 5 bases, J lost 5 bases, and 5 bases stayed unmatched. Per the germline V gene, CDR1 is MNHEY and CDR2 is SVGAGI. CDR3 in amino acids: CASSHDRGYQPQHF. Here the CDR3 DNA reads TGTGCCAGCAGTCACGACAGGGGTTATCAGCCCCAGCATTTT.

The count of this clone is one. This chain joins TRBV4-1 and TRBJ1-2; 8 bases agree with TRBD1. Germline V CDR1 and CDR2: MGHRA, YSYEKL. After removal of 1 base from V and 8 bases from J, the junction contained 9 bases not matched to a gene. This CDR3 is 15 amino acids long. The CDR3 DNA reads as TGCGCCAGCAGCCAAGCTGCAGGGGGCGCATTAGGCTACACCTTC. This translates into CASSQAAGGALGYTF.

This chain connects TRBV21-1 to TRBJ2-5; the table's D call TRBD1 went unverified against the DNA. TRBV21-1 is listed as a pseudogene. The CDR3 extends over 12 amino acids. The CDR3 DNA follows: TGTGCCGGAGGCAGGGGGCCAGAGACCCAGTACTTC. Protein: CAGGRGPETQYF.

The rearrangement links TRBV11-2 to TRBJ2-7; a possible D gene is TRBD2 (6 bases). V shed 1 base and J shed 2 bases, with 9 bases lying between them. Germline V gene lookup returns CDR1 SGHAT and CDR2 FQNNGV. This CDR3 has 14 amino acids. CDR3 sequence: CASSLGGTPYEQYF. The CDR3 nucleotides are TGTGCCAGCAGCTTAGGCGGGACCCCCTACGAGCAGTACTTC.

The chain combines TRBV6-1 with TRBJ2-5; D not resolved. Looked up from germline, CDR1 is MNHNS and CDR2 is SASEGT. V was trimmed by 2 bases and J by 14 bases, leaving 12 bases between them. CDR3 length equals 11 residues. In nucleotides, the CDR3 is TGTGCCAGCAGTGAACGACTTTGTCCCTACTTC. This encodes CASSERLCPYF.

This chain connects TRBV7-3 to TRBJ2-1, with 8 bases matching TRBD2. Trimming cost V 4 bases and J 8 bases; bases outside gene matches: 4. This CDR3 has 13 residues. CDR1 is SGHTA and CDR2 is FQGTGA in the germline V gene. The CDR3, as DNA: TGTGCCAGCAGCTCGGGGGGGCAGGATGAGCAGTTCTTC. Encoded protein: CASSSGGQDEQFF.

V and J are TRBV2 and TRBJ2-1; 13 nucleotides align to TRBD2. This CDR3 contains 14 residues. Trimming at V came to 8 bases and at J to 7 bases, leaving 5 bases not matched to a gene. CDR1 SNHLY and CDR2 FYNNEI come from the germline V gene. This CDR3 is CASQGLAGENEQFF. DNA of the CDR3: TGTGCCAGCCAAGGACTAGCGGGGGAAAATGAGCAGTTCTTC.

This rearrangement joins TRBV28 to TRBJ2-2, with D possibly being TRBD2 (5 bases). Trimming pared 8 bases from V and 3 bases from J, leaving 13 bases between. CDR3 length equals 14 residues. Per the germline V gene, CDR1 is MDHEN and CDR2 is SYDVKM. CDR3 sequence (DNA): TGTGCCAGCGAGGCTTGGAGGCACACCGGGGAGCTGTTTTTT. This gives the protein CASEAWRHTGELFF.

The chain recombines TRBV15 with TRBJ2-3, with a tentative D call TRBD1 (5 bases). Germline CDR1 is LNHNV and CDR2 is YYDKDF (reference sequence). Trimming pared 5 bases from V and 8 bases from J, leaving 17 bases between. This CDR3 is 14 amino acids long. CDR3 in amino acids: CATSWQGSMGTQYF. Written as DNA, the CDR3 is TGTGCCACCAGCTGGCAGGGATCTATGGGTACGCAGTATTTT.

This chain links TRBV7-6 with TRBJ2-3; TRBD2 aligns across 12 bases. The V and J ends lost 5 bases and 0 bases, in that order; junction bases with no gene match: 12. CDR3 length: 19 amino acids. CDR1 SGHVS and CDR2 FNYEAQ come from the germline V gene. This chain's CDR3 is CASSPFRKGLAGSTDTQYF. The CDR3 DNA sequence: TGTGCCAGCAGCCCCTTCCGCAAAGGACTAGCGGGGAGCACAGATACGCAGTATTTT. The whole variable domain, filled in from reference TRBV7-6 and TRBJ2-3, reads GAGVSQSPRYKVTKRGQDVALRCDPISGHVSLYWYRQALGQGPEFLTYFNYEAQQDKSGLPNDRFSAERPEGSISTLTIQRTEQRDSAMYRCASSPFRKGLAGSTDTQYFGPGTRLTVL.

This chain links TRBV7-8 with TRBJ1-2; D is unresolved. The CDR3 sequence is 15 residues long. V was shortened by 4 bases and J by 5 bases, with 17 bases between the two germline ends. Germline assignment: CDR1 SGHVS and CDR2 FQNEAQ. CDR3 sequence (DNA): TGTGCCAGCAGCTCAAGAGACCGTAGAGGATATGGCTACACCTTC. It yields the protein CASSSRDRRGYGYTF.